Listed below are T cell receptor beta chains from one sample, sequenced in a study of response to subunit inactivated influenza vaccine. TCRdb ran MiXCR on the RT-PCR reads and lists one entry per CDR3 protein. The profile shows 180,000 or so distinct CDR3 sequences, approximately 12% of them singletons. The data also belong to a second study, concerning T cells expressing NK-cell markers.

This specimen consisted of CD8+ T cells sorted from PBMCs, obtained 11 to 12 days after vaccination. The receptor source for this set is a man aged 45-65 years who received an inactivated influenza vaccine. CDR3s include the opening cysteine and the closing phenylalanine or tryptophan. The D gene is left open where the match is weak. Rows give clone size only sometimes, using once, few, many, or a class for an expanded clone.

V gene: TRBV24-1; J gene: TRBJ2-1; D gene: TRBD2; clone size: few; CDR3 length: 15; CDR3 protein: CATSIGTSSYNEQFF; CDR3 DNA: TGTGCCACCAGTATCGGGACTAGCAGCTACAATGAGCAGTTCTTC
V gene: TRBV4-2; J gene: TRBJ2-1; D gene: .; clone size: few; CDR3 length: 14; CDR3 protein: CASSQATGSNEQFF; CDR3 DNA: TGTGCCAGCAGCCAGGCCACCGGAAGCAATGAGCAGTTCTTC
V gene: TRBV7-9; J gene: TRBJ2-1; D gene: .; clone size: .; CDR3 length: 15; CDR3 protein: CASSFWRASYNEQFF; CDR3 DNA: TGTGCCAGCAGCTTTTGGCGGGCCTCCTACAATGAGCAGTTCTTC
V gene: TRBV7-9; J gene: TRBJ2-5; D gene: .; clone size: many; CDR3 length: 13; CDR3 protein: CASSLNRVETQYF; CDR3 DNA: TGTGCCAGCAGCTTAAACAGGGTTGAGACCCAGTACTTC
V gene: TRBV10-3; J gene: TRBJ1-5; D gene: TRBD1; clone size: .; CDR3 length: 14; CDR3 protein: CAIIDRVGGQPQHF; CDR3 DNA: TGTGCCATCATTGACAGGGTTGGGGGTCAGCCCCAGCATTTT
V gene: TRBV6-5; J gene: TRBJ2-1; D gene: .; clone size: few; CDR3 length: 17; CDR3 protein: CASSYSIWTKGVNEQFF; CDR3 DNA: TGTGCCAGCAGTTACTCGATTTGGACTAAGGGGGTCAATGAGCAGTTCTTC
V gene: TRBV15; J gene: TRBJ2-2; D gene: TRBD1; clone size: many; CDR3 length: 14; CDR3 protein: CATSRQGDTGELFF; CDR3 DNA: TGTGCCACCAGCAGGCAGGGGGACACCGGGGAGCTGTTTTTT
V gene: TRBV4-3; J gene: TRBJ2-2; D gene: .; clone size: few; CDR3 length: 15; CDR3 protein: CASSQDSSDTGELFF; CDR3 DNA: TGCGCCAGCAGCCAAGATTCTAGTGACACCGGGGAGCTGTTTTTT
V gene: TRBV25-1; J gene: TRBJ2-1; D gene: .; clone size: few; CDR3 length: 13; CDR3 protein: CASSESPRIEQFF; CDR3 DNA: TGTGCCAGCAGTGAAAGTCCCCGAATTGAGCAGTTCTTC
V gene: TRBV11-2; J gene: TRBJ2-3; D gene: TRBD2; clone size: few; CDR3 length: 17; CDR3 protein: CASSLGILSGGQDTQYF; CDR3 DNA: TGTGCCAGCAGCTTAGGAATTTTATCGGGGGGGCAAGATACGCAGTATTTT
V gene: TRBV27; J gene: TRBJ2-7; D gene: .; clone size: few; CDR3 length: 11; CDR3 protein: CASTLGREQYF; CDR3 DNA: TGTGCCAGCACTCTAGGACGCGAGCAGTACTTC
V gene: TRBV27; J gene: TRBJ2-3; D gene: .; clone size: few; CDR3 length: 14; CDR3 protein: CASSSLDSTDTQYF; CDR3 DNA: TGTGCCAGCAGTTCGTTGGACAGCACAGATACGCAGTATTTT
V gene: TRBV4-3; J gene: TRBJ2-3; D gene: .; clone size: .; CDR3 length: 17; CDR3 protein: CASSQAWGPEDTDTQYF; CDR3 DNA: TGCGCCAGCAGCCAAGCGTGGGGACCGGAGGATACAGATACGCAGTATTTT
V gene: TRBV7-9; J gene: TRBJ2-1; D gene: .; clone size: .; CDR3 length: 13; CDR3 protein: CASSLAGPSEQFF; CDR3 DNA: TGTGCCAGCAGCTTAGCTGGCCCCAGCGAGCAGTTCTTC
V gene: TRBV19; J gene: TRBJ2-1; D gene: TRBD2; clone size: few; CDR3 length: 14; CDR3 protein: CASSLLSGSGRQFF; CDR3 DNA: TGTGCCAGTAGTCTCCTTAGCGGGAGTGGGCGGCAGTTCTTC
V gene: TRBV20-1; J gene: TRBJ2-7; D gene: TRBD1; clone size: few; CDR3 length: 17; CDR3 protein: CSARSGTGGKGSYEQYF; CDR3 DNA: TGCAGTGCTAGATCCGGGACAGGGGGAAAGGGGAGTTACGAGCAGTACTTC
V gene: TRBV29-1; J gene: TRBJ1-1; D gene: .; clone size: .; CDR3 length: 12; CDR3 protein: CSVGGPMAEAFF; CDR3 DNA: TGCAGCGTGGGTGGCCCTATGGCTGAAGCTTTCTTT
V gene: TRBV30; J gene: TRBJ2-1; D gene: .; clone size: few; CDR3 length: 13; CDR3 protein: CASRQLGYNEQFF; CDR3 DNA: TGTGCCTCCCGACAGCTTGGCTACAATGAGCAGTTCTTC
V gene: TRBV7-9; J gene: TRBJ2-3; D gene: .; clone size: .; CDR3 length: 13; CDR3 protein: CASSRSSTDTQYF; CDR3 DNA: TGTGCCAGCAGCCGCTCCAGCACCGATACGCAGTATTTT
V gene: TRBV4-3; J gene: TRBJ2-1; D gene: TRBD2; clone size: .; CDR3 length: 17; CDR3 protein: CASSHLLGGTLYNEQFF; CDR3 DNA: TGCGCCAGCAGCCACCTACTCGGGGGGACCCTCTACAATGAGCAGTTCTTC
V gene: TRBV28; J gene: TRBJ2-7; D gene: TRBD2; clone size: .; CDR3 length: 18; CDR3 protein: CASSLADFRTSGSYEQYF; CDR3 DNA: TGTGCCAGCAGCCTCGCGGATTTCCGGACTAGCGGCTCCTACGAGCAGTACTTC
V gene: TRBV4-1; J gene: TRBJ1-2; D gene: TRBD1; clone size: few; CDR3 length: 14; CDR3 protein: CASSPDREVVGYTF; CDR3 DNA: TGCGCCAGCAGCCCGGACAGGGAGGTTGTTGGCTACACCTTC
V gene: TRBV29-1; J gene: TRBJ1-3; D gene: .; clone size: few; CDR3 length: 13; CDR3 protein: CSVHSGEENTIYF; CDR3 DNA: TGCAGCGTCCACTCGGGGGAGGAAAACACCATATATTTT
V gene: TRBV11-2; J gene: TRBJ1-2; D gene: .; clone size: .; CDR3 length: 11; CDR3 protein: CASSRVYGYTF; CDR3 DNA: TGTGCCAGCAGCCGAGTCTATGGCTACACCTTC
V gene: TRBV4-2; J gene: TRBJ2-5; D gene: TRBD2; clone size: many; CDR3 length: 16; CDR3 protein: CASSPPGLAGQETQYF; CDR3 DNA: TGTGCCAGCAGCCCTCCGGGACTAGCGGGCCAAGAGACCCAGTACTTC
V gene: TRBV12-3/TRBV12-4; J gene: TRBJ2-1; D gene: TRBD1; clone size: few; CDR3 length: 20; CDR3 protein: CASSTRGTGGRRRSYNEQFF; CDR3 DNA: TGTGCCAGCAGTACCCGAGGGACAGGGGGGAGGCGGAGGTCCTACAATGAGCAGTTCTTC
V gene: TRBV29-1; J gene: TRBJ2-2; D gene: .; clone size: .; CDR3 length: 12; CDR3 protein: CSVVSWTGELFF; CDR3 DNA: TGCAGCGTTGTTTCCTGGACCGGGGAGCTGTTTTTT
V gene: TRBV24-1; J gene: TRBJ2-3; D gene: TRBD2; clone size: few; CDR3 length: 17; CDR3 protein: CATSDSNSGRDTDTQYF; CDR3 DNA: TGTGCCACCAGTGATTCGAATAGCGGGAGAGACACAGATACGCAGTATTTT
V gene: TRBV25-1; J gene: TRBJ1-5; D gene: TRBD1; clone size: .; CDR3 length: 15; CDR3 protein: CASSASTGLNQPQHF; CDR3 DNA: TGTGCCAGCAGTGCCTCGACAGGGCTCAATCAGCCCCAGCATTTT
V gene: TRBV6-4; J gene: TRBJ2-1; D gene: TRBD1; clone size: many; CDR3 length: 14; CDR3 protein: CASSLDTGVDEQFF; CDR3 DNA: TGTGCCAGCAGCCTAGACACAGGGGTGGACGAGCAGTTCTTC
V gene: TRBV6-2/TRBV6-3; J gene: TRBJ2-3; D gene: TRBD2; clone size: .; CDR3 length: 15; CDR3 protein: CASSRSGGTTDTQYF; CDR3 DNA: TGTGCCAGCAGCCGGAGCGGGGGTACCACAGATACGCAGTATTTT
V gene: TRBV3-1; J gene: TRBJ2-5; D gene: .; clone size: .; CDR3 length: 15; CDR3 protein: CASSQELWGEETQYF; CDR3 DNA: TGTGCCAGCAGCCAAGAATTGTGGGGGGAAGAGACCCAGTACTTC
V gene: TRBV10-3; J gene: TRBJ2-7; D gene: .; clone size: few; CDR3 length: 14; CDR3 protein: CAISDQTDTYEQYF; CDR3 DNA: TGTGCCATCAGTGACCAGACAGACACCTACGAGCAGTACTTC
V gene: TRBV11-2; J gene: TRBJ1-3; D gene: .; clone size: .; CDR3 length: 18; CDR3 protein: CASSPPKVPVPSGNTIYF; CDR3 DNA: TGTGCCAGCAGCCCGCCGAAGGTTCCAGTACCATCTGGAAACACCATATATTTT
V gene: TRBV27; J gene: TRBJ1-4; D gene: TRBD1; clone size: .; CDR3 length: 14; CDR3 protein: CASSQGTGNEKLFF; CDR3 DNA: TGTGCCAGCAGTCAAGGGACAGGGAATGAAAAACTGTTTTTT
V gene: TRBV12-3/TRBV12-4; J gene: TRBJ2-3; D gene: .; clone size: few; CDR3 length: 16; CDR3 protein: CASSPRTSTPADTQYF; CDR3 DNA: TGTGCCAGCAGTCCCCGGACTTCTACTCCGGCAGATACGCAGTATTTT
V gene: TRBV12-3/TRBV12-4; J gene: TRBJ2-5; D gene: .; clone size: many; CDR3 length: 14; CDR3 protein: CASGTTGGVSTQYF; CDR3 DNA: TGTGCCAGCGGTACCACAGGGGGGGTGTCGACCCAGTACTTC
V gene: TRBV19; J gene: TRBJ2-1; D gene: TRBD2; clone size: many; CDR3 length: 14; CDR3 protein: CASSITSGSNEQFF; CDR3 DNA: TGTGCCAGTAGTATAACTAGCGGGAGCAATGAGCAGTTCTTC
V gene: TRBV7-3; J gene: TRBJ2-3; D gene: .; clone size: few; CDR3 length: 15; CDR3 protein: CASSLYGSPRDTQYF; CDR3 DNA: TGTGCCAGCAGCTTATATGGGTCTCCTCGAGATACGCAGTATTTT
V gene: TRBV5-4; J gene: TRBJ1-5; D gene: .; clone size: many; CDR3 length: 12; CDR3 protein: CASSLQGQPQHF; CDR3 DNA: TGTGCCAGCAGCTTGCAGGGTCAGCCCCAGCATTTT
V gene: TRBV7-9; J gene: TRBJ1-2; D gene: .; clone size: .; CDR3 length: 14; CDR3 protein: CASTDDRGGYGYTF; CDR3 DNA: TGTGCCAGCACCGATGACAGAGGAGGCTATGGCTACACCTTC
V gene: TRBV7-9; J gene: TRBJ2-7; D gene: TRBD1; clone size: many; CDR3 length: 15; CDR3 protein: CASSKNTLTGVEQYF; CDR3 DNA: TGTGCCAGCAGCAAAAATACTCTAACAGGGGTCGAGCAGTACTTC
V gene: TRBV27; J gene: TRBJ2-7; D gene: .; clone size: few; CDR3 length: 16; CDR3 protein: CASAHLVVGTFYEQYF; CDR3 DNA: TGTGCCAGCGCCCACCTGGTTGTAGGGACATTCTACGAGCAGTACTTC
V gene: TRBV5-5; J gene: TRBJ1-2; D gene: .; clone size: many; CDR3 length: 14; CDR3 protein: CASSLRDGNYGYTF; CDR3 DNA: TGTGCCAGCAGCTTACGGGACGGTAACTATGGCTACACCTTC
V gene: TRBV27; J gene: TRBJ2-4; D gene: .; clone size: .; CDR3 length: 13; CDR3 protein: CASSLIPGDIQYF; CDR3 DNA: TGTGCCAGCAGTTTAATTCCGGGGGACATTCAGTACTTC
V gene: TRBV29-1; J gene: TRBJ2-5; D gene: .; clone size: few; CDR3 length: 11; CDR3 protein: CSVEDLEGLLF; CDR3 DNA: TGCAGCGTTGAAGATCTAGAAGGCCTTCTCTTC
V gene: TRBV6-5; J gene: TRBJ2-3; D gene: .; clone size: few; CDR3 length: 15; CDR3 protein: CASSYSKWGTDTQYF; CDR3 DNA: TGTGCCAGCAGTTACTCGAAATGGGGCACAGATACGCAGTATTTT
V gene: TRBV28; J gene: TRBJ1-2; D gene: .; clone size: .; CDR3 length: 14; CDR3 protein: CASSLRPSNYGYTF; CDR3 DNA: TGTGCCAGCAGTTTAAGGCCCTCTAACTATGGCTACACCTTC
V gene: TRBV6-2/TRBV6-3; J gene: TRBJ2-5; D gene: .; clone size: .; CDR3 length: 13; CDR3 protein: CASSYRRMETQYF; CDR3 DNA: TGTGCCAGCAGTTACCGAAGGATGGAGACCCAGTACTTC
V gene: TRBV7-9; J gene: TRBJ2-2; D gene: .; clone size: .; CDR3 length: 12; CDR3 protein: CASYPNTGELFF; CDR3 DNA: TGTGCCAGCTACCCTAACACCGGGGAGCTGTTTTTT
V gene: TRBV12-3/TRBV12-4; J gene: TRBJ1-1; D gene: TRBD1; clone size: few; CDR3 length: 13; CDR3 protein: CASSFGRGLEAFF; CDR3 DNA: TGTGCCAGCAGTTTCGGCAGGGGGCTGGAAGCTTTCTTT
V gene: TRBV29-1; J gene: TRBJ2-7; D gene: TRBD2; clone size: .; CDR3 length: 13; CDR3 protein: CTARLAGGPEQYF; CDR3 DNA: TGCACCGCGAGACTAGCGGGAGGTCCCGAGCAGTACTTC
V gene: TRBV7-9; J gene: TRBJ2-1; D gene: .; clone size: .; CDR3 length: 15; CDR3 protein: CASSPRPPQFAEQFF; CDR3 DNA: TGTGCCAGCAGCCCCCGGCCGCCCCAATTCGCTGAGCAGTTCTTC
V gene: TRBV7-9; J gene: TRBJ1-2; D gene: .; clone size: .; CDR3 length: 15; CDR3 protein: CASSLVVSGGHGYTF; CDR3 DNA: TGTGCCAGCAGCTTAGTCGTGTCGGGAGGGCATGGCTACACCTTC
V gene: TRBV6-2/TRBV6-3; J gene: TRBJ1-4; D gene: TRBD1; clone size: .; CDR3 length: 14; CDR3 protein: CASSPFGTAEKLFF; CDR3 DNA: TGTGCCAGCAGTCCGTTCGGGACAGCTGAAAAACTGTTTTTT
V gene: TRBV4-1; J gene: TRBJ2-1; D gene: .; clone size: few; CDR3 length: 15; CDR3 protein: CASSHPQGWGDEQFF; CDR3 DNA: TGCGCCAGCAGCCATCCCCAAGGGTGGGGCGATGAGCAGTTCTTC